This T cell receptor (beta chain) was captured by sequencing in a study of vaccination and CD4 T cells after COVID-19. Points from the study as a whole: Clonotypes reactive to SARS-CoV-2 had a median that went up from roughly 21 to 40, but not significantly. Convalescent patients studied were relatively few, and early post-infection timepoints were absent.

Treatment here: roughly nine-day PBMC culture with coronavirus spike peptide pools or control peptides (ViraFEST assay). Peptide pools at around 9.9 ug/ml stimulated fewer than 2.5 million PBMCs per well with approximately 9.1 IU/ml IL-2. This clonotype was picked up a small number of times. Its specificity is unknown. The Oncomine TCR Beta short-read assay was what sequenced the DNA obtained from cultured CD4+ T cells. Each CDR3 protein is one row after TCRdb ran MiXCR on the PCR reads. The sample consists of roughly 6,600 distinct CDR3 sequences, around 22% of them appearing once. CDR1 and CDR2 from the germline V gene are SGHTA and FQGTGA. The CDR3 is 14 amino acids. Between the trimmed V and J ends, which lost 4 bases and 9 bases, there was a span of 16 bases.

This receptor was obtained from a human donor who had recovered from COVID-19. The material sequenced was CD4+ T cells from blood, cultured in vitro, taken after SARS-CoV-2 vaccination. The chain has TRBV7-3 and TRBJ2-1, with a weak D call TRBD1 (5 bases). The DNA of the CDR3 is TGTGCCAGCAGCTCGCGAAGGGGTGTCGGTGAGCAGTTCTTC. The encoded protein is CASSSRRGVGEQFF.